The clone carrying this TCR beta chain was observed a few times. This sample was taken from a study of blood T cell repertoires in COVID-19. Study information: Nucleic acid was either cDNA or gDNA, and it came from T cells, B-cell-depleted T cells, or PBMCs.

As originally analysed: Using reference gene primer amplification, nucleated cell counts were estimated. Method: immunoSEQ multiplex PCR; TCRdb's copy keeps in-frame clones and lacks some. Clone size and the V and J calls come from that table; the DNA yielded D and trimming. The sample lists about 190,000 clones; about nine tenths were seen once. This CDR3 comprises 15 residues. The germline gives CDR1 SGHVS, CDR2 FQNEAQ. V lost 2 bases to trimming and J lost 7 bases, with 12 bases between them. Sequencing used peripheral blood. This TCR was sampled from a man aged 40-50 years with acute or convalescent COVID-19. The rearrangement uses TRBV7-8 and TRBJ1-6; D might be TRBD1 (6 bases). CDR3: CASSLIGQGNSPLHF. CDR3 DNA: TGTGCCAGCAGCTTAATAGGTCAGGGGAATTCACCCCTCCACTTT.